Detailed here is one TCR beta chain. Its antigen is not known. This sample stems from a study of T cell responses to AZD1222 COVID-19 vaccine. The V gene lost 0 bases and the J gene lost 0 bases, with 8 bases spanning the gap. The CDR3 consists of 16 residues. Germline values: CDR1 LNHNV, CDR2 YYDKDF (reference sequence). The protocol was immunoSEQ multiplex PCR, while the TCRdb copy is restricted to in-frame clones and leaves out a portion. The sample lists over 150,000 clones; around 94% were seen once. Some second doses came at about 4 weeks and others at about 12 weeks; these were pooled. General observations from the study: A reported finding is that nearly half of spike-specific TCRs target unmutated variant regions. White British ancestry dominated among donors, who included more females, and clonal diversity was possibly underestimated.

V and J are TRBV15 and TRBJ1-4; a weak D match, TRBD1 (5 bases). This TCR came from an adult who received the AZD1222 COVID-19 vaccine. The sequences come from peripheral blood, collected 28 days after the second AZD1222 dose. The CDR3 reads CATSRDLTATNEKLFF. CDR3 nucleotides: TGTGCCACCAGCAGAGATTTGACAGCAACTAATGAAAAACTGTTTTTT.